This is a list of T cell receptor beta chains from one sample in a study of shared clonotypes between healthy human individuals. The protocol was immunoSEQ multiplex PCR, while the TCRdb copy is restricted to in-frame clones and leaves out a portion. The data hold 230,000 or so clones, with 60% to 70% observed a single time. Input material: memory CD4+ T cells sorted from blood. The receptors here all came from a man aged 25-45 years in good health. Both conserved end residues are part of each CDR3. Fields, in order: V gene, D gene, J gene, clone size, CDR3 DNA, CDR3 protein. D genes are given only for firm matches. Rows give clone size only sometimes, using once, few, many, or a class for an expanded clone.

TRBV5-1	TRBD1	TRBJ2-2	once	TGCGCCAGCTCAGACAGGGGAGACACCGGGGAGCTGTTTTTT	CASSDRGDTGELFF
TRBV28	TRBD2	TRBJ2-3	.	TGTGCCAGCAGTTCCCCTGGGGCGGGAGTAGATGATGTTGATACGCAGTATTTT	CASSSPGAGVDDVDTQYF
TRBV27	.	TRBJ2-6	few	TGTGCCAGCAGGGACGGCTCTGGGGCCAACGTCCTGACTTTC	CASRDGSGANVLTF
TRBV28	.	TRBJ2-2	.	TGTGCCAGCAGTCATAACCTCTTATTAGCGGCCGCTGGGGAGCTGTTTTTT	CASSHNLLLAAAGELFF
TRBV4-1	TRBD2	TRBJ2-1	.	TGCGCCAGCAGCCAAGGACTAGCGGGAGGGTCCTACAATGAGCAGTTCTTC	CASSQGLAGGSYNEQFF
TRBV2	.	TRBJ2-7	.	TGTGCCAGCAGTAGGGGACACGACTTGTACTTC	CASSRGHDLYF
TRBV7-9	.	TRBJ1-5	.	TGTGCCAGCAGCTTAGGGCAGTTCAATCAGCCCCAGCATTTT	CASSLGQFNQPQHF
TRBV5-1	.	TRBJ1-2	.	TGCGCCAGCAGCTTGCCGGGCCTCTATGGCTACACCTTC	CASSLPGLYGYTF
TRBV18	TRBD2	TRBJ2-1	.	TGTGCCAGCTCACTCACCGGACCCGGGACTAGCATCCATGAGCAGTTCTTC	CASSLTGPGTSIHEQFF
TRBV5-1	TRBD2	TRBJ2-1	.	TGCGCCAGCAGCTCAAGAGCGGGAGCCTCGCCTGATGAGCAGTTCTTC	CASSSRAGASPDEQFF
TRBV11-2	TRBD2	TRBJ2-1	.	TGTGCCAGCAGCTTTGGACTAGCGGGAGGTTCCCACAATGAGCAGTTCTTC	CASSFGLAGGSHNEQFF
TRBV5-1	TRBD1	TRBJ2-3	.	TGCGCCAGCAGCTTGAGGGGGCAGCCAGATACGCAGTATTTT	CASSLRGQPDTQYF
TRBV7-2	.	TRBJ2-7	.	TGTGCCAGCAGCTTAGCGGAGACCTACGAGCAGTACTTC	CASSLAETYEQYF